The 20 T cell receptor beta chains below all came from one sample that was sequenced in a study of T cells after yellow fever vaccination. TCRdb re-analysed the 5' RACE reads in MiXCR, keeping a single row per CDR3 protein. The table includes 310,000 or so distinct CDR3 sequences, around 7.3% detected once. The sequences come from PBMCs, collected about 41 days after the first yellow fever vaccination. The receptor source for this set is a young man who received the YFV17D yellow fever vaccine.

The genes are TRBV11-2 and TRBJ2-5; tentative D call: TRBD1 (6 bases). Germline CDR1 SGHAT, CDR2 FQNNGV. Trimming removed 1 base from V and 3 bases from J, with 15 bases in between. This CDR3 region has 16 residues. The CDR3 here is CASSLAVRGLEETQYF. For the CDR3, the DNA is TGTGCCAGCAGCTTAGCGGTCAGGGGATTAGAAGAGACCCAGTACTTC.

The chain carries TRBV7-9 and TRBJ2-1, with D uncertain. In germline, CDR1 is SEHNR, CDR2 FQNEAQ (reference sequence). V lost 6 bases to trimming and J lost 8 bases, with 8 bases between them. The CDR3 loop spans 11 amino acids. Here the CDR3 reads CASRETYEQFF. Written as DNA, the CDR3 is TGTGCCAGCAGGGAGACATATGAGCAGTTCTTC.

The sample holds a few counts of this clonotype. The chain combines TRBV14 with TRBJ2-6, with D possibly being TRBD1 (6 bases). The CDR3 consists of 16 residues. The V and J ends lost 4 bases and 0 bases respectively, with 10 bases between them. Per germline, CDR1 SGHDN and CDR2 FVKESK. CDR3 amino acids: CASSPGQISGANVLTF. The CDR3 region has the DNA TGTGCCAGCAGCCCAGGACAGATCTCTGGGGCCAACGTCCTGACTTTC. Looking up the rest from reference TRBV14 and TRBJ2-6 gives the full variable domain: EAGVTQFPSHSVIEKGQTVTLRCDPISGHDNLYWYRRVMGKEIKFLLHFVKESKQDESGMPNNRFLAERTGGTYSTLKVQPAELEDSGVYFCASSPGQISGANVLTFGAGSRLTVL.

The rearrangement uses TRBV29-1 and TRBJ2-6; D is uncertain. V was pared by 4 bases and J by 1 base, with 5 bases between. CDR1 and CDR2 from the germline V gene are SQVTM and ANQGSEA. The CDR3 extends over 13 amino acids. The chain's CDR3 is CSVAVSGANVLTF. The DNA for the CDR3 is TGCAGCGTTGCGGTTTCTGGGGCCAACGTCCTGACTTTC. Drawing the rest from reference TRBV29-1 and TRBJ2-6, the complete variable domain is SAVISQKPSRDICQRGTSLTIQCQVDSQVTMMFWYRQQPGQSLTLIATANQGSEATYESGFVIDKFPISRPNLTFSTLTVSNMSPEDSSIYLCSVAVSGANVLTFGAGSRLTVL.

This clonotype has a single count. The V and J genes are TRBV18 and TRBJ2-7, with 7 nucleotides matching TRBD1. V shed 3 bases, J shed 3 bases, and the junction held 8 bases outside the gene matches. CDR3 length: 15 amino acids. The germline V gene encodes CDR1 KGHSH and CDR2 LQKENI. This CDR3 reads CASSPPGQSRYEQYF. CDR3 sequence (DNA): TGTGCCAGCTCACCCCCGGGACAGAGCCGCTACGAGCAGTACTTC.

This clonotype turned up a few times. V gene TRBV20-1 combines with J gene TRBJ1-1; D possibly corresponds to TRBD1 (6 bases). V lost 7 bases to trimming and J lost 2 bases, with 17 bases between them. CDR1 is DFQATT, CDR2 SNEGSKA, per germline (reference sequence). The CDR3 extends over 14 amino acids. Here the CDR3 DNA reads TGCAGTGTTCGACCCACAGGGTACAACACTGAAGCTTTCTTT. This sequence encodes CSVRPTGYNTEAFF.

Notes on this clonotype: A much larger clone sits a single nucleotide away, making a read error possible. CDR3 region: CSASDRSGNNEQFF. CDR3 DNA: TGCAGTGCCTCAGATCGCAGCGGTAACAATGAGCAGTTCTTC. The rearrangement uses TRBV20-1 and TRBJ2-1; D might be TRBD2 (5 bases). Deletions cut 6 bases from V and 5 bases from J, with 17 bases between. Germline V gives CDR1 DFQATT, CDR2 SNEGSKA (reference sequence). The length of the CDR3 is 14 residues.

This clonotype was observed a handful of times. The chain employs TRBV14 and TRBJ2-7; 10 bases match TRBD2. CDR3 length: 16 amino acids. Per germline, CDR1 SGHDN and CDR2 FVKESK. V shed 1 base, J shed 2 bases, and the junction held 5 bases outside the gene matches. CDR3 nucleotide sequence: TGTGCCAGCAGCCAAGTTTCGCTAGCGGGGGCCTACGAGCAGTACTTC. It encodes CASSQVSLAGAYEQYF. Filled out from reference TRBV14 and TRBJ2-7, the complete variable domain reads EAGVTQFPSHSVIEKGQTVTLRCDPISGHDNLYWYRRVMGKEIKFLLHFVKESKQDESGMPNNRFLAERTGGTYSTLKVQPAELEDSGVYFCASSQVSLAGAYEQYFGPGTRLTVT.

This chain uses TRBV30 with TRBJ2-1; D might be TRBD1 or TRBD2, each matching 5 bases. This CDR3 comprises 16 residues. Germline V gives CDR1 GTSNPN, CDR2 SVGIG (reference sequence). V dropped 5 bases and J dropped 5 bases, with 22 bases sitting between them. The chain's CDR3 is CAWEPGPPARNNEQFF. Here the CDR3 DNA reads TGTGCCTGGGAACCGGGGCCCCCGGCGCGTAACAATGAGCAGTTCTTC.

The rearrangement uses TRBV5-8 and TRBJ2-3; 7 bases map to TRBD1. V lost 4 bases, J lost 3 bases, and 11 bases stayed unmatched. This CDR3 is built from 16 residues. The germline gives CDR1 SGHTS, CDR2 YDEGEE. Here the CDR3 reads CASSPGTASLTDTQYF. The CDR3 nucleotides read TGTGCCAGCAGCCCCGGGACAGCCAGTTTGACAGATACGCAGTATTTT.

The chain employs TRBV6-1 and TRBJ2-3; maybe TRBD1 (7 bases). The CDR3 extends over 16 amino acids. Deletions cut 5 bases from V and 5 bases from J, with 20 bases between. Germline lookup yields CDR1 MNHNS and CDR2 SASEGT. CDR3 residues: CASSQGGLKLGDTQYF. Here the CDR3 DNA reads TGTGCCAGCAGTCAGGGGGGCCTTAAGCTTGGAGATACGCAGTATTTT.

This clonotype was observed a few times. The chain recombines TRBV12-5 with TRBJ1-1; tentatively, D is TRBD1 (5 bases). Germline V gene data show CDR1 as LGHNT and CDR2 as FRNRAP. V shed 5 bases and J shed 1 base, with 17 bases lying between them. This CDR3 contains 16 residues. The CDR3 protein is CASGIVAGRWNTEAFF. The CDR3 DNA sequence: TGTGCTAGTGGTATAGTAGCGGGACGGTGGAACACTGAAGCTTTCTTT.

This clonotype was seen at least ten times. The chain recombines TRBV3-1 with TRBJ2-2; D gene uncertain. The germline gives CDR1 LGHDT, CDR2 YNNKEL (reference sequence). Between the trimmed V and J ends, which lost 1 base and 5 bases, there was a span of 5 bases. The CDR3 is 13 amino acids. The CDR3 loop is CASSQGGTGELFF. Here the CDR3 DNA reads TGTGCCAGCAGCCAAGGGGGAACCGGGGAGCTGTTTTTT.

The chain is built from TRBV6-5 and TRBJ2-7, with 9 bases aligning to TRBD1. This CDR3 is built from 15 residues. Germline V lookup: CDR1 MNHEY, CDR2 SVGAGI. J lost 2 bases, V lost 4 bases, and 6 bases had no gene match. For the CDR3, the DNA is TGTGCCAGCAGTTCAGACAGGGGGTTGACCTACGAGCAGTACTTC. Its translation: CASSSDRGLTYEQYF.

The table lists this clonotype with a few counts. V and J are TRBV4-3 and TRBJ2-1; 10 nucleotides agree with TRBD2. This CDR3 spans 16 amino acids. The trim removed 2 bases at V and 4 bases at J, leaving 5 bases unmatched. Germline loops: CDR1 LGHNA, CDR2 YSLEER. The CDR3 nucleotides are TGCGCCAGCAGCCAACAACCGGGACTAGCGTACAATGAGCAGTTCTTC. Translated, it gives CASSQQPGLAYNEQFF.

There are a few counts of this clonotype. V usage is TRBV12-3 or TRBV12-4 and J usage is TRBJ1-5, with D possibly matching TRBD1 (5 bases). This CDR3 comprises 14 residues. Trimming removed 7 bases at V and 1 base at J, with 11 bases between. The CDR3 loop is CASIPEGSNQPQHF. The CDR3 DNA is TGTGCCAGCATTCCCGAGGGGAGCAATCAGCCCCAGCATTTT.

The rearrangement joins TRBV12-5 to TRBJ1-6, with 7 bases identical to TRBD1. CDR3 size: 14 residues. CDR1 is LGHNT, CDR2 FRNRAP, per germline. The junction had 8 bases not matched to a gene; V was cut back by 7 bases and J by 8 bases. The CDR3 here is CASARDSSYSPLHF. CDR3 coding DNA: TGTGCTAGTGCCCGGGACAGTTCTTATTCACCCCTCCACTTT.

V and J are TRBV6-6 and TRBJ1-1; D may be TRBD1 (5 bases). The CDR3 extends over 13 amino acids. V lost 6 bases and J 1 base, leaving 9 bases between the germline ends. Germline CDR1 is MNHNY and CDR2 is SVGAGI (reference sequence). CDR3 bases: TGTGCCAGCAGCGACGGACAGAACACTGAAGCTTTCTTT. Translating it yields CASSDGQNTEAFF.

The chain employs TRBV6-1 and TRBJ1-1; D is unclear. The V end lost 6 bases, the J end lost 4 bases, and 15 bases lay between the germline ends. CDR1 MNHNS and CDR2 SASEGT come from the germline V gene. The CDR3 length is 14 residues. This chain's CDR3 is CASSWAGEATEAFF. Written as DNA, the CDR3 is TGTGCCAGCAGCTGGGCAGGAGAGGCCACTGAAGCTTTCTTT.

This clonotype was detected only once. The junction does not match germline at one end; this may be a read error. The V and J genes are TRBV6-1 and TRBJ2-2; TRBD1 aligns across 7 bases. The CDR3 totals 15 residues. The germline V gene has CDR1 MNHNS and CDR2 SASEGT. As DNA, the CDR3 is TGTGCCAGCAGCAGCACAGGGGCGAACACCTGGGAGCTGTTTTTT. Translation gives CASSSTGANTWELFF.